The 20 T cell receptor beta chains given below trace back to one sample, sequenced in a study of blood T cell repertoires in COVID-19. Sequenced by immunoSEQ multiplex PCR; TCRdb stores in-frame clones only, minus some. The profile shows about 280,000 clones, almost 90% of them singletons. Input material: PBMCs or T cells enriched from blood (not recorded which). These TCRs come from a woman younger than 30 with acute COVID-19.

The chain's CDR3 is CASSFGLAGGRRETQYF. CDR3 DNA sequence: TGTGCCAGCAGCTTCGGACTAGCGGGAGGAAGGAGAGAGACCCAGTACTTC. The chain joins TRBV7-9 to TRBJ2-5, with 14 nucleotides matching TRBD2. This CDR3 has 17 residues. From germline, CDR1 is SEHNR and CDR2 FQNEAQ (reference sequence). Unmatched junction bases numbered 7, after V lost 3 bases and J lost 4 bases.

The CDR3 spells CASRRTGGSNYGYTF. The CDR3 bases are TGTGCCAGCAGGCGGACAGGGGGATCTAACTATGGCTACACCTTC. V usage is TRBV6-5 and J usage is TRBJ1-2, with 10 bases aligning to TRBD1. V trimming: 6 bases; J trimming: 0 bases; junction bases outside the gene matches: 4. The germline V gene has CDR1 MNHEY and CDR2 SVGAGI. The CDR3 consists of 15 residues.

The gene calls are TRBV19 and TRBJ1-1, with D possibly being TRBD1 (6 bases). From germline, CDR1 is LNHDA and CDR2 SQIVND (reference sequence). The CDR3 is 13 residues long. CDR3 nucleotides: TGTGCAACCAAACAACCCCAGGGGAAAAAGGCTTTCTTT. This translates into CATKQPQGKKAFF.

The chain recombines TRBV7-9 with TRBJ2-3; D is ambiguous. Germline V gene sequence: CDR1 SEHNR, CDR2 FQNEAQ (reference sequence). V shed 1 base and J shed 4 bases, with 3 bases lying between them. The CDR3 sequence is 12 residues long. The CDR3 DNA sequence: TGTGCCAGCAGCTTAGTCTCAGATACGCAGTATTTT. Amino acid sequence: CASSLVSDTQYF.

The CDR3 DNA reads TGCGCCAGCAGCACTAGACAGGGAACCTCTAGCACAGATACGCAGTATTTT. Translation: CASSTRQGTSSTDTQYF. This chain links TRBV5-1 with TRBJ2-3; TRBD1 matches 7 bases. There are 17 residues in the CDR3. Germline V gene data show CDR1 as SGHRS and CDR2 as YFSETQ. Unmatched junction bases numbered 11, after V lost 4 bases and J lost 0 bases.

CDR3 in DNA: TGTGCCTGGAGCCCTGGGACAAATCAGCCCCAGCATTTT. This codes for CAWSPGTNQPQHF. The chain employs TRBV30 and TRBJ1-5; a possible D gene is TRBD1 (6 bases). This CDR3 contains 13 residues. Trimming took 3 bases from V and 4 from J, leaving 10 bases between them. Germline V gene lookup returns CDR1 GTSNPN and CDR2 SVGIG (reference sequence).

J is TRBJ2-2 and V is TRBV2; TRBD2 matches at 11 bases. The germline V gene encodes CDR1 SNHLY and CDR2 FYNNEI. This CDR3 has 15 residues. V dropped 6 bases and J dropped 8; count of bases not matched to a gene: 8. In DNA, the CDR3 is TGTGCCAGCAGGGGGGCTAGCGGGAGGACAGGGGAGCTGTTTTTT. Translated, it gives CASRGASGRTGELFF.

The genes are TRBV5-4 and TRBJ1-1, with 7 nucleotides matching TRBD1. The CDR3 runs 14 residues. The junction had 5 bases not matched to a gene; V was cut back by 2 bases and J by 4 bases. Germline-derived CDR1 and CDR2 are SGHNT and YYREEE (reference sequence). CDR3 in amino acids: CASSLKTGATEAFF. As DNA, the CDR3 is TGTGCCAGCAGCTTAAAAACAGGGGCCACTGAAGCTTTCTTT.

The chain employs TRBV5-4 and TRBJ1-5; D gene unclear. Germline V CDR1 and CDR2: SGHNT, YYREEE (reference sequence). The CDR3 is 12 residues long. V lost 2 bases and J 11 bases, leaving 11 bases between the germline ends. The chain's CDR3 is CASSFDEGSQHF. For the CDR3, the DNA is TGTGCCAGCAGCTTCGATGAGGGTTCCCAGCATTTT.

J is TRBJ1-5 and V is TRBV7-2; D is uncertain. Trimming pared 8 bases from V and 1 base from J, leaving 9 bases between. CDR3 length: 13 residues. Germline CDR1 reads SGHTA; CDR2 reads FQGNSA. CDR3 loop: CASRGFSNQPQHF. The CDR3 DNA reads as TGTGCCAGCCGAGGGTTCAGCAATCAGCCCCAGCATTTT.

Regarding this clone: This likely comes from a read error, as the CDR3 has no conserved phenylalanine or tryptophan at its end. The DNA is left out, because the CDR3 cannot be placed on it with certainty; the CDR3 is given as TCRdb lists it. The chain combines TRBV27 with TRBJ2-7; the table's TRBD2 call for D was not verified on the DNA. Germline V gene lookup returns CDR1 MNHEY and CDR2 SMNVEV (reference sequence). Counting both end residues, the CDR3 totals 11 amino acids. CDR3 sequence: CASSPWTSGSD.

V and J are TRBV5-4 and TRBJ2-2, with 12 nucleotides matching TRBD2. Germline trimming cut 4 bases from V and 0 bases from J; bases unmatched to any gene: 4. Per the germline V gene, CDR1 is SGHNT and CDR2 is YYREEE (reference sequence). The CDR3 is 17 residues long. CDR3 sequence reads: CASSIGLAGPNTGELFF. Here the CDR3 DNA reads TGTGCCAGCAGCATCGGACTAGCGGGGCCGAACACCGGGGAGCTGTTTTTT. Full variable domain (missing parts from reference TRBV5-4 and TRBJ2-2): ETGVTQSPTHLIKTRGQQVTLRCSSQSGHNTVSWYQQALGQGPQFIFQYYREEENGRGNFPPRFSGLQFPNYSSELNVNALELDDSALYLCASSIGLAGPNTGELFFGEGSRLTVL.

This clone was observed a single time. The chain recombines TRBV9 with TRBJ1-4; 7 nucleotides agree with TRBD1. V lost 2 bases to trimming and J lost 15 bases; unmatched junction nucleotides: 7. In germline, CDR1 is SGDLS, CDR2 YYNGEE. CDR3 length equals 12 residues. CDR3 in amino acids: CASSVQGGFLFF. The CDR3 coding sequence is TGTGCCAGCAGCGTCCAAGGGGGCTTCTTGTTTTTT.

The chain recombines TRBV19 with TRBJ1-4, with D perhaps TRBD1 (6 bases). This CDR3 comprises 14 residues. Germline CDR1 and CDR2: LNHDA and SQIVND (reference sequence). V lost 5 bases, J lost 5 bases, and 12 bases lay in between. Written as DNA, the CDR3 is TGTGCCAGTAGTGTCGGACAGAGCAATGAAAAACTGTTTTTT. The encoded protein is CASSVGQSNEKLFF.

The chain uses TRBV2 and TRBJ1-5; TRBD1 might be the D (5 bases). Germline V CDR1 and CDR2: SNHLY, FYNNEI. The V end was cut by 3 bases, the J end by 6 bases, with 12 bases between. There are 14 residues in the CDR3. The CDR3 nucleotides are TGTGCCAGCAGTGACAGGGTCGGGCGTCAGCCCCAGCATTTT. This translates into CASSDRVGRQPQHF.

This clone was seen a single time. The genes are TRBV13 and TRBJ2-7, with 8 positions matching TRBD1. CDR1 PRHDT and CDR2 FYEKMQ come from the germline V gene (reference sequence). V trimming: 5 bases; J trimming: 0 bases; junction bases outside the gene matches: 6. CDR3 length: 15 amino acids. The CDR3 loop reads CASSRTRGRSYEQYF. In nucleotides, the CDR3 is TGTGCCAGCAGCCGGACCAGGGGGCGCTCCTACGAGCAGTACTTC.

The rearrangement joins TRBV4-3 to TRBJ2-7; tentatively, D is TRBD1 (5 bases). The germline V and J ends were trimmed by 4 bases and 6 bases, with 13 bases remaining between them. CDR1 LGHNA and CDR2 YSLEER come from the germline V gene. The CDR3 covers 13 residues. CDR3 sequence: CASSLTQGSEQYF. The CDR3 nucleotides read TGCGCCAGCAGCCTGACCCAGGGCTCCGAGCAGTACTTC.

This clone has a handful of counts. The rearrangement joins TRBV7-8 to TRBJ1-1; maybe TRBD1 (5 bases). V was shortened by 5 bases and J by 3 bases, with 19 bases between the two germline ends. The CDR3 has 16 residues. The germline gives CDR1 SGHVS, CDR2 FQNEAQ. CDR3 in amino acids: CASSSRSGLLDTEAFF. Here the CDR3 DNA reads TGTGCCAGCAGCAGCCGATCAGGGCTGTTGGACACTGAAGCTTTCTTT. Supplemented by reference TRBV7-8 and TRBJ1-1, the full variable domain reads GAGVSQSPRYKVAKRGQDVALRCDPISGHVSLFWYQQALGQGPEFLTYFQNEAQLDKSGLPSDRFFAERPEGSVSTLKIQRTQQEDSAVYLCASSSRSGLLDTEAFFGQGTRLTVV.

The chain links TRBV15 to TRBJ1-5; no definite D call. Germline CDR1 LNHNV, CDR2 YYDKDF (reference sequence). V lost 2 bases, J lost 1 base, and 15 bases lay in between. The CDR3 spans 17 residues. CDR3 sequence (DNA): TGTGCCACCAGCAGACCCTCGGCGGCAGAAAGCAATCAGCCCCAGCATTTT. As protein: CATSRPSAAESNQPQHF.

As DNA, the CDR3 is TGTGCCAGCTCAGCACAGGGGGCGACAGCCAAAAACATTCAGTACTTC. This encodes CASSAQGATAKNIQYF. The genes are TRBV18 and TRBJ2-4; 9 bases are shared with TRBD1. After removal of 5 bases from V and 0 bases from J, the junction contained 5 bases not matched to a gene. Per germline, CDR1 KGHSH and CDR2 LQKENI. CDR3 size: 16 residues.